What follows are 20 T cell receptor beta chains derived from one specimen sequenced in a study of T cells in Graves' hyperthyroidism and ophthalmopathy. Researchers took RNA transcripts and amplified the TCR beta CDR3 regions from them. First-round RT-PCR targeting the TCR CDR3 was performed with the HTBI primer set. Each CDR3 protein is one row after TCRdb ran MiXCR on the multiplex PCR reads. Of a few hundred thousand distinct CDR3 sequences in the sample, under 15% were seen once. Sequenced sample: blood. All receptors come from a woman aged 18-29 years with Graves' hyperthyroidism.

The table lists this clonotype with many counts. This rearrangement joins TRBV11-2 to TRBJ1-1; D possibly corresponds to TRBD1 (5 bases). Looked up from germline, CDR1 is SGHAT and CDR2 is FQNNGV. This CDR3 spans 15 amino acids. The V and J ends lost 1 base and 4 bases respectively, with 13 bases between them. The CDR3 reads CASSLGGGGGTEAFF. CDR3 DNA: TGTGCCAGCAGCTTAGGGGGGGGTGGGGGCACTGAAGCTTTCTTT.

This clonotype was seen a few times. The rearrangement joins TRBV24-1 to TRBJ1-5; no definite D call. The CDR3 covers 10 residues. Looked up from germline, CDR1 is KGHDR and CDR2 is SFDVKD. Trimming shortened V by 4 bases and J by 9 bases, and 3 bases separated the two germline ends. The CDR3 bases are TGTGCCACCAGTGAACGGCCCCAGCATTTT. This gives the protein CATSERPQHF.

This clonotype has ten or more counts. This chain links TRBV12-3 or TRBV12-4 with TRBJ2-1; 10 positions agree with TRBD2. CDR3 size: 17 residues. Trimming cost V 3 bases and J 6 bases; bases outside gene matches: 11. The CDR3 spells CASSFPVRAGGGNEQFF. The CDR3 nucleotides are TGTGCCAGCAGTTTTCCCGTGAGAGCGGGGGGGGGCAATGAGCAGTTCTTC.

This clonotype has at least ten counts. The chain carries TRBV7-8 and TRBJ2-6, with 10 bases identical to TRBD2. The CDR3 has 18 residues. Unmatched junction bases numbered 9, after V lost 6 bases and J lost 1 base. Germline V gene data show CDR1 as SGHVS and CDR2 as FQNEAQ. The CDR3 nucleotides are TGTGCCAGCAGTTACGGGACTAGCGCCCTGTCTGGGGCCAACGTCCTGACTTTC. Residues: CASSYGTSALSGANVLTF.

This clonotype came up many times. The chain combines TRBV12-3 or TRBV12-4 with TRBJ1-4; no definite D call. The V gene lost 2 bases and the J gene lost 8 bases, with 15 bases spanning the gap. CDR3 length: 15 amino acids. The CDR3 coding sequence is TGTGCCAGCAGTTTAATGGCCTTATTTGAGGAAAAACTGTTTTTT. Translated: CASSLMALFEEKLFF.

At least ten counts were recorded for this clonotype. This chain joins TRBV30 and TRBJ1-1, with D hard to call. The V gene lost 3 bases and the J gene lost 1 base, with 6 bases spanning the gap. This CDR3 is built from 12 residues. Germline V CDR1 and CDR2: GTSNPN, SVGIG (reference sequence). The CDR3 region has the DNA TGTGCCTGGAGCCCCTCGAACACTGAAGCTTTCTTT. Translating it yields CAWSPSNTEAFF. Variable domain in full (rest from reference TRBV30 and TRBJ1-1): SQTIHQWPATLVQPVGSPLSLECTVEGTSNPNLYWYRQAAGRGLQLLFYSVGIGQISSEVPQNLSASRPQDRQFILSSKKLLLSDSGFYLCAWSPSNTEAFFGQGTRLTVV.

This clonotype was detected ten times or more. The chain uses TRBV29-1 and TRBJ2-5, with 7 bases aligning to TRBD1. This CDR3 is built from 13 residues. CDR1 and CDR2 (germline): SQVTM, ANQGSEA. V was pared by 6 bases and J by 1 base, with 5 bases of the junction left unmatched. CDR3 loop: CSVGRDSQETQYF. DNA of the CDR3: TGCAGCGTAGGAAGGGACAGCCAAGAGACCCAGTACTTC.

This clonotype was detected many times. This chain links TRBV6-1 with TRBJ1-1; D remains unclear. This CDR3 is 13 amino acids long. CDR1 and CDR2 (germline): MNHNS, SASEGT. V was pared by 3 bases and J by 1 base, with 6 bases between. This CDR3 reads CASSDAQNTEAFF. Written as DNA, the CDR3 is TGTGCCAGCAGTGATGCACAGAACACTGAAGCTTTCTTT.

This clonotype was seen only a few times. The chain combines TRBV6-5 with TRBJ2-7, with D possibly being TRBD1 (6 bases). Germline CDR1 is MNHEY and CDR2 is SVGAGI. V lost 2 bases, J lost 3 bases, and 11 bases lay in between. This CDR3 has 14 residues. This chain's CDR3 is CASSYTSTGYEQYF. The DNA of the CDR3 is TGTGCCAGCAGTTACACTTCGACAGGCTACGAGCAGTACTTC.

In DNA, the CDR3 is TGTGCCAGCAGCCCGTACTGGACTAGCGGGAGGATGTACAATGAGCAGTTCTTC. This gives the protein CASSPYWTSGRMYNEQFF. The rearrangement joins TRBV14 to TRBJ2-1; 14 nucleotides match TRBD2. The germline CDR1 and CDR2 sequences are SGHDN and FVKESK. J lost 4 bases, V lost 4 bases, and 9 bases had no gene match. The CDR3 loop spans 18 amino acids.

The chain links TRBV12-3 or TRBV12-4 to TRBJ2-7, with TRBD2 identical over 10 bases. CDR3 size: 15 residues. V was clipped by 1 base and J by 2 bases; unmatched bases: 2. Here the CDR3 DNA reads TGTGCCAGCAGTTTAGGGACTAGCGGACCCTACGAGCAGTACTTC. Translation: CASSLGTSGPYEQYF.

This clonotype was seen more than once but under ten times. The V call is TRBV20-1, the J call TRBJ1-1, with 8 bases identical to TRBD1. Germline V CDR1 and CDR2: DFQATT, SNEGSKA (reference sequence). V lost 5 bases and J lost 8; bases outside the gene matches: 10. There are 13 residues in the CDR3. The CDR3 nucleotides read TGCAGTGCTGCGGACAGGGAGAGGTGGGAAGCTTTCTTT. Encoded protein: CSAADRERWEAFF.

This chain connects TRBV19 to TRBJ2-7; D is undetermined. The germline CDR1 and CDR2 sequences are LNHDA and SQIVND (reference sequence). The CDR3 has 10 amino acids. The V end was cut by 9 bases, the J end by 4 bases, with 7 bases between. Here the CDR3 DNA reads TGTGCCAGGTTCAGTTACGAGCAGTACTTC. Translation gives CARFSYEQYF. Drawing the rest from reference TRBV19 and TRBJ2-7, the complete variable domain is DGGITQSPKYLFRKEGQNVTLSCEQNLNHDAMYWYRQDPGQGLRLIYYSQIVNDFQKGDIAEGYSVSREKKESFPLTVTSAQKNPTAFYLCARFSYEQYFGPGTRLTVT.

This clonotype has a count of ten or more. The chain uses TRBV12-3 or TRBV12-4 and TRBJ1-6; tentative D call: TRBD1 (5 bases). V was trimmed by 6 bases and J by 9 bases, leaving 18 bases between them. The CDR3 spans 15 residues. In DNA, the CDR3 is TGTGCCAGCAGGGACCGCACGGGGCTCGGTTCACCCCTCCACTTT. Residues: CASRDRTGLGSPLHF.

The CDR3 DNA sequence: TGTGCCAGCAGTTACCCAAGGATGGGGGCACCCACAGATACGCAGTATTTT. Translated: CASSYPRMGAPTDTQYF. The V and J genes are TRBV6-5 and TRBJ2-3; D possibly corresponds to TRBD1 (6 bases). This CDR3 has 17 amino acids. In germline, CDR1 is MNHEY, CDR2 SVGAGI. Trimming shortened V by 2 bases and J by 2 bases, and 17 bases separated the two germline ends.

In its sample, this clonotype was seen many times. The chain joins TRBV12-3 or TRBV12-4 to TRBJ1-2; D unclear. The CDR3 runs 11 residues. Trimming cost V 6 bases and J 6 bases, with 8 bases left between them. This CDR3 is CASSPLDGYTF. The CDR3 DNA reads TGTGCCAGCAGCCCGCTGGATGGCTACACCTTC.

This clonotype was observed a handful of times. This chain links TRBV4-1 with TRBJ2-7; 9 nucleotides align to TRBD1. The ends lost 0 bases at V and 2 bases at J; junction bases unmatched: 2. This CDR3 spans 15 amino acids. Per the germline V gene, CDR1 is MGHRA and CDR2 is YSYEKL. The CDR3 reads CASSQDGTGTYEQYV. As DNA, the CDR3 is TGCGCCAGCAGCCAAGATGGGACAGGGACCTACGAGCAGTACGTC.

This clonotype was seen ten or more times. J is TRBJ2-1 and V is TRBV7-3, with 10 bases matching TRBD2. This CDR3 comprises 15 residues. The V segment lost 6 bases and the J segment 4 bases; nucleotides outside the gene matches: 6. CDR1 is SGHTA, CDR2 FQGTGA, per germline. CDR3 DNA: TGTGCCAGCAGTTACGGGACTAGCGAATACAATGAGCAGTTCTTC. This codes for CASSYGTSEYNEQFF.

The gene calls are TRBV5-5 and TRBJ2-7, with D maybe TRBD2 (6 bases). This CDR3 region has 14 residues. V lost 4 bases to trimming and J lost 2 bases, with 13 bases between them. Per the germline V gene, CDR1 is SGHKS and CDR2 is YYEKEE (reference sequence). The DNA for the CDR3 is TGTGCCAGCAGCACCCAGGGACTCCCCTACGAGCAGTACTTC. This encodes CASSTQGLPYEQYF.

In this sample, this clonotype turned up a few times. The chain recombines TRBV3-1 with TRBJ1-2; D might be TRBD1 (6 bases). Germline V CDR1 and CDR2: LGHDT, YNNKEL (reference sequence). V shed 0 bases and J shed 3 bases, with 8 bases lying between them. The CDR3 has 14 residues. The CDR3 DNA follows: TGTGCCAGCAGCCAAGAAGGGGGATACTATGGCTACACCTTC. Protein product: CASSQEGGYYGYTF.